This entry lists 10 T cell receptor beta chains sequenced from one sample in a study of shared clonotypes between healthy human individuals (dated by TCRdb to the early 2020s). Library generation was performed with the immunoSEQ multiplex PCR assay. TCRdb re-hosts the immuneACCESS table, in-frame sequences only. Its copies lack some clones; in the studies checked, an unresolved V gene accounts for under half of them, and the cause for the rest is not known. A total of around 2.1 million clones appear in this sample, 90% to 96% of them only once. The top ten clonotypes cover around 0.13% of the sample. Material for sequencing was naive CD4+ T cells sorted from blood. The label giving this sample's cell subset or site can be read as: CD45RA+ positively selected. The receptors come from a man aged 18 to 29 in good health.

Concerning this clone itself: The sample contains more than one DNA sequence encoding this CDR3. The CDR3 nucleotides are TGTGCCAGCAGTTTGCAGGGATATGGCTACACCTTC. Translated, it gives CASSLQGYGYTF. The V call is TRBV28, the J call TRBJ1-2; maybe TRBD1 (5 bases). The CDR3 contains 12 residues. Germline V gene data show CDR1 as MDHEN and CDR2 as SYDVKM. Trimming stripped 3 bases from V and 5 bases from J, with 7 bases between.

The chain links TRBV2 to TRBJ2-2, with TRBD1 as a possible D gene (6 bases). The CDR3 is made up of 13 amino acids. Germline lookup yields CDR1 SNHLY and CDR2 FYNNEI. V lost 6 bases to trimming and J lost 5 bases, with 10 bases between them. CDR3 sequence: CASRPQGTGELFF. CDR3 in DNA: TGTGCCAGCAGACCACAGGGTACCGGGGAGCTGTTTTTT.

A word on this clone: This specimen includes other DNA sequences encoding the same CDR3. The V call is TRBV11-2, the J call TRBJ1-2; 7 nucleotides line up with TRBD1. Per germline, CDR1 SGHAT and CDR2 FQNNGV. The CDR3 is 12 residues long. The ends lost 5 bases at V and 4 bases at J; junction bases unmatched: 1. CDR3 region: CASSPGGYGYTF. Written as DNA, the CDR3 is TGTGCCAGCAGCCCAGGGGGCTATGGCTACACCTTC.

The chain recombines TRBV7-2 with TRBJ2-7; 8 bases match TRBD1. V lost 5 bases and J lost 4; bases outside the gene matches: 10. Germline V lookup: CDR1 SGHTA, CDR2 FQGNSA. This CDR3 is 15 amino acids long. The CDR3 sequence is CASSTATGVGYEQYF. In DNA, the CDR3 is TGTGCCAGCAGCACAGCGACAGGGGTTGGGTACGAGCAGTACTTC.

CDR3 in DNA: TGTGCCAGCAGTTACTTAGAGGGAAAGTTCTTC. As protein: CASSYLEGKFF. The J gene is TRBJ2-1, the V gene TRBV6-6; D perhaps matches TRBD2 (5 bases). Germline V gene lookup returns CDR1 MNHNY and CDR2 SVGAGI (reference sequence). This CDR3 spans 11 amino acids. V shed 1 base and J shed 14 bases, with 9 bases lying between them.

The rearrangement joins TRBV11-2 to TRBJ2-7, with D possibly being TRBD2 (5 bases). CDR3 length: 13 amino acids. Germline values: CDR1 SGHAT, CDR2 FQNNGV. V was cut by 3 bases and J by 6 bases, with 12 bases left in between. The CDR3 is CASSFRDGLEQYF. The CDR3 nucleotides are TGTGCCAGCAGCTTTAGAGACGGACTCGAGCAGTACTTC.

This clone occurred once. The V call is TRBV7-9, the J call TRBJ2-5, with D unresolved. The better agreement between TRBJ2-7 and the DNA end casts doubt on the J call. Germline assignment: CDR1 SEHNR and CDR2 FQNEAQ (reference sequence). The CDR3 consists of 13 residues. CDR3 in amino acids: CASSFPPLNEQYF. CDR3 nucleotide sequence: TGTGCCAGCAGCTTTCCCCCCCTTAACGAGCAGTACTTC.

The rearrangement joins TRBV5-4 to TRBJ2-3; 8 nucleotides align to TRBD2. V gave up 0 bases and J gave up 3 bases; unmatched junction bases: 0. CDR1 is SGHNT, CDR2 YYREEE, per germline (reference sequence). The CDR3 is 14 residues long. The DNA of the CDR3 is TGTGCCAGCAGCTTGGGCGGGAGGACAGATACGCAGTATTTT. Amino acids: CASSLGGRTDTQYF.

The chain couples TRBV7-8 to TRBJ1-2, with D uncertain. Trimming left V 4 bases short and J 3 bases short, with 15 bases between. This CDR3 has 15 residues. Germline assignment: CDR1 SGHVS and CDR2 FQNEAQ. The chain's CDR3 is CASSSRGPLDYGYTF. CDR3 DNA: TGTGCCAGCAGCTCCCGTGGTCCGTTAGACTATGGCTACACCTTC.

The chain links TRBV5-1 to TRBJ2-2, with 8 bases fitting TRBD2. With 4 bases clipped from V and 1 base from J, the junction kept 9 bases outside the gene matches. Germline lookup yields CDR1 SGHRS and CDR2 YFSETQ. The CDR3 spans 17 residues. CDR3 sequence: CASSPTLAGLNTGELFF. CDR3 nucleotide sequence: TGCGCCAGCAGCCCCACCTTAGCGGGGTTGAACACCGGGGAGCTGTTTTTT.